What follows are 25 T cell receptor beta chains derived from one specimen sequenced in a study of blood T cell repertoires in COVID-19. The table came from immunoSEQ multiplex PCR; TCRdb's copy has only in-frame clones and leaves some out. The table has fewer than 200,000 clones, 70% to 90% seen once. The specimen was PBMCs or T cells enriched from blood (not recorded which). These receptor sequences come from a woman in her fifties or sixties who had recovered from COVID-19.

The genes are TRBV6-5 and TRBJ2-6, with a possible D match to TRBD1 (5 bases). Germline CDR1 reads MNHEY; CDR2 reads SVGAGI. Trimming shortened V by 6 bases and J by 0 bases, and 9 bases separated the two germline ends. The CDR3 is 15 amino acids. The DNA for the CDR3 is TGTGCCAGCAGGTCCCAGGGCTCTGGGGCCAACGTCCTGACTTTC. Its translation is CASRSQGSGANVLTF.

The rearrangement uses TRBV9 and TRBJ1-1; D is unresolved. This CDR3 is 15 amino acids long. Trimming left V 0 bases short and J 4 bases short, with 13 bases between. Germline CDR1 and CDR2: SGDLS and YYNGEE. The CDR3 nucleotides read TGTGCCAGCAGCGTAGGAGGAGCCGCGGGCACTGAAGCTTTCTTT. This encodes CASSVGGAAGTEAFF.

A few counts support this clone. The J gene is TRBJ2-1, the V gene TRBV7-2, with 8 bases that match TRBD2. The CDR3 has 15 amino acids. The V gene end was trimmed by 2 bases and the J gene end by 6 bases; junction bases not matched to a gene: 6. Germline V gene sequence: CDR1 SGHTA, CDR2 FQGNSA. As DNA, the CDR3 is TGTGCCAGCAGCTTATCCCTTAGCGGGGCCAATGAGCAGTTCTTC. This gives the protein CASSLSLSGANEQFF.

This rearrangement joins TRBV5-1 to TRBJ2-3, with 8 bases aligning to TRBD1. With 4 bases clipped from V and 1 base from J, the junction kept 11 bases outside the gene matches. This CDR3 is built from 17 residues. Germline lookup yields CDR1 SGHRS and CDR2 YFSETQ. The CDR3, as DNA: TGCGCCAGCAGCCGCGACCCCAGGGGGCGCGGCACAGATACGCAGTATTTT. Its protein is CASSRDPRGRGTDTQYF.

The rearrangement links TRBV25-1 to TRBJ1-1, with a tentative D call TRBD1 (5 bases). With 0 bases removed from V and 5 bases from J, the gap between germline ends came to 10 bases. This CDR3 is built from 14 residues. In germline, CDR1 is MGHDK, CDR2 SYGVNS. The CDR3 DNA reads as TGTGCCAGCAGTGAATACCAGGGAAGAACTGAAGCTTTCTTT. Its protein is CASSEYQGRTEAFF.

The chain employs TRBV7-9 and TRBJ1-6; 7 nucleotides match TRBD1. This CDR3 comprises 15 residues. Trimming took 6 bases from V and 6 from J; bases not matched to a gene: 8. The germline gives CDR1 SEHNR, CDR2 FQNEAQ (reference sequence). The CDR3 region has the DNA TGTGCCAGCAGAGCCGGGACAGCGATTAATTCACCCCTCCACTTT. This encodes CASRAGTAINSPLHF.

The rearrangement uses TRBV4-1 and TRBJ1-2; the match to TRBD1 covers 8 bases. Germline V gene lookup returns CDR1 MGHRA and CDR2 YSYEKL. Trimming at V came to 3 bases and at J to 4 bases, leaving 10 bases not matched to a gene. The CDR3 length is 16 residues. DNA of the CDR3: TGCGCCAGCAGCCAGGAGGACAGGGCCGATGTCTATGGCTACACCTTC. Its translation is CASSQEDRADVYGYTF.

The gene calls are TRBV27 and TRBJ1-2, with D possibly TRBD1 on 5 matching bases. V lost 3 bases and J 7 bases, leaving 9 bases between the germline ends. In germline, CDR1 is MNHEY, CDR2 SMNVEV (reference sequence). CDR3 length equals 12 residues. The CDR3 here is CASSFKGLGYTF. CDR3 in DNA: TGTGCCAGCAGTTTCAAGGGGCTTGGCTACACCTTC.

The genes are TRBV9 and TRBJ2-5; D call uncertain. The CDR3 length is 14 residues. Germline assignment: CDR1 SGDLS and CDR2 YYNGEE. Trimming removed 0 bases at V and 7 bases at J, with 13 bases between. CDR3 in amino acids: CASSVVGDFGTQYF. The DNA for the CDR3 is TGTGCCAGCAGCGTAGTTGGAGATTTTGGGACCCAGTACTTC. The full variable domain, rest sourced from reference TRBV9 and TRBJ2-5, is DSGVTQTPKHLITATGQRVTLRCSPRSGDLSVYWYQQSLDQGLQFLIQYYNGEERAKGNILERFSAQQFPDLHSELNLSSLELGDSALYFCASSVVGDFGTQYFGPGTRLLVL.

The V call is TRBV2, the J call TRBJ2-3; TRBD1 is a possible D gene (7 bases). The V end was cut by 10 bases, the J end by 5 bases, with 10 bases between. Germline V gene data show CDR1 as SNHLY and CDR2 as FYNNEI. The CDR3 is made up of 11 amino acids. The CDR3 loop is CAIQGGDTQYF. The CDR3 DNA reads as TGTGCCATCCAGGGGGGAGATACGCAGTATTTT.

In its sample, this clone was seen once. This rearrangement joins TRBV5-6 to TRBJ2-5; D unresolved. Between the trimmed V and J ends, which lost 0 bases and 2 bases, there was a span of 8 bases. CDR1 and CDR2 (germline): SGHDT, YYEEEE. This CDR3 contains 14 residues. CDR3 DNA sequence: TGTGCCAGCAGCTTGGGGGCAGGACAAGAGACCCAGTACTTC. Amino acid sequence: CASSLGAGQETQYF.

J is TRBJ2-1 and V is TRBV18, with a tentative D call TRBD1 (8 bases). The CDR3 extends over 17 amino acids. V was cut by 4 bases and J by 6 bases, with 22 bases left in between. Looked up from germline, CDR1 is KGHSH and CDR2 is LQKENI. The DNA of the CDR3 is TGTGCCAGCTCACGCCCCTTAGGACAGGGAGGGGGCAATGAGCAGTTCTTC. Protein product: CASSRPLGQGGGNEQFF.

The chain uses TRBV7-3 and TRBJ1-2; the match to TRBD1 covers 12 bases. This CDR3 has 15 residues. From germline, CDR1 is SGHTA and CDR2 FQGTGA. With 6 bases clipped from V and 6 bases from J, the junction kept 8 bases outside the gene matches. DNA for the CDR3: TGTGCCAGCAGTAGAGGGGACAGGGGGCGGGATGGCTACACCTTC. Protein sequence: CASSRGDRGRDGYTF.

The rearrangement links TRBV7-8 to TRBJ1-5; TRBD1 agrees at 9 bases. There are 19 residues in the CDR3. Germline V gene sequence: CDR1 SGHVS, CDR2 FQNEAQ. V lost 5 bases, J lost 0 bases, and 14 bases stayed unmatched. The CDR3 DNA sequence: TGTGCCAGCAGCCCGGGGATCGGACAGGGGCCTTTTAGCAATCAGCCCCAGCATTTT. As protein: CASSPGIGQGPFSNQPQHF.

This clone was picked up a small number of times. This sequence joins TRBV5-6 and TRBJ1-5, with 9 positions matching TRBD1. This CDR3 comprises 15 residues. V trimming: 5 bases; J trimming: 6 bases; junction bases outside the gene matches: 9. The germline CDR1 and CDR2 sequences are SGHDT and YYEEEE. CDR3 in DNA: TGTGCCAGCAGTGGAGCCGGACAGGGGCCTCAGCCCCAGCATTTT. This sequence encodes CASSGAGQGPQPQHF.

This chain connects TRBV24-1 to TRBJ2-2; D possibly corresponds to TRBD1 (6 bases). V dropped 4 bases and J dropped 6 bases, with 14 bases sitting between them. CDR1 is KGHDR and CDR2 is SFDVKD in the germline V gene. This CDR3 region has 15 residues. The CDR3 spells CATSDRTVPSGELFF. CDR3 DNA sequence: TGTGCCACCAGTGACAGGACAGTTCCTTCCGGGGAGCTGTTTTTT.

This clone was counted a few times. V usage is TRBV19 and J usage is TRBJ1-1; D is ambiguous. Germline V lookup: CDR1 LNHDA, CDR2 SQIVND (reference sequence). There are 12 residues in the CDR3. Trimming cost V 8 bases and J 3 bases, with 10 bases left between them. The CDR3 region is CASGERDTEAFF. In DNA form, the CDR3 reads TGTGCCAGTGGAGAGAGAGACACTGAAGCTTTCTTT. Variable domain in full (rest from reference TRBV19 and TRBJ1-1): DGGITQSPKYLFRKEGQNVTLSCEQNLNHDAMYWYRQDPGQGLRLIYYSQIVNDFQKGDIAEGYSVSREKKESFPLTVTSAQKNPTAFYLCASGERDTEAFFGQGTRLTVV.

This clone was detected only a few times. This sequence joins TRBV11-2 and TRBJ1-6; D gene unclear. The CDR3 is 16 amino acids. V dropped 6 bases and J dropped 9 bases, with 21 bases sitting between them. The germline V gene encodes CDR1 SGHAT and CDR2 FQNNGV. This CDR3 is CASRDWAKPGISPLHF. CDR3 nucleotides: TGTGCCAGCAGGGACTGGGCTAAACCAGGAATTTCACCCCTCCACTTT.

This clone was picked up one time. The gene calls are TRBV27 and TRBJ2-2; D is perhaps TRBD1 (5 bases). The CDR3 has 13 amino acids. The germline CDR1 and CDR2 sequences are MNHEY and SMNVEV (reference sequence). V gave up 8 bases and J gave up 4 bases, with 11 bases separating them. In DNA, the CDR3 is TGTGCCAGCTCGCGCAGGGTCACCGGGGAGCTGTTTTTT. It encodes CASSRRVTGELFF.

The count of this clone is one. One end of the junction fails to match germline, which may point to a read error. The chain links TRBV28 to TRBJ1-4; D uncertain. There are 13 residues in the CDR3. Germline values: CDR1 MDHEN, CDR2 SYDVKM. CDR3 DNA sequence: TGTGCCAGCGCCCGTGCGGGGAATGGAAAACTGTTTTTT. This sequence encodes CASARAGNGKLFF. Full variable domain (outside the CDR3, taken from reference TRBV28 and TRBJ1-4): DVKVTQSSRYLVKRTGEKVFLECVQDMDHENMFWYRQDPGLGLRLIYFSYDVKMKEKGDIPEGYSVSREKKERFSLILESASTNQTSMYLCASARAGNGKLFFGSGTQLSVL.

This chain joins TRBV7-2 and TRBJ2-1; TRBD2 aligns across 7 bases. The J segment lost 2 bases and the V segment lost 4 bases, leaving 11 bases of the junction unmatched. The CDR3 covers 17 residues. Per germline, CDR1 SGHTA and CDR2 FQGNSA. CDR3 nucleotide sequence: TGTGCCAGCAGCTCGCGCCCTGGGGGGGTTCCCTACAATGAGCAGTTCTTC. It translates to CASSSRPGGVPYNEQFF. Based on the CDR3 plus reference TRBV7-2 and TRBJ2-1, the full variable domain is GAGVSQSPSNKVTEKGKDVELRCDPISGHTALYWYRQSLGQGLEFLIYFQGNSAPDKSGLPSDRFSAERTGGSVSTLTIQRTQQEDSAVYLCASSSRPGGVPYNEQFFGPGTRLTVL.

This chain links TRBV30 with TRBJ1-2; tentative D call: TRBD1 (6 bases). Trimming left V 1 base short and J 5 bases short, with 8 bases between. The germline gives CDR1 GTSNPN, CDR2 SVGIG (reference sequence). CDR3 length: 12 amino acids. CDR3 amino acids: CAWSGTEYGYTF. CDR3 sequence (DNA): TGTGCCTGGAGTGGGACAGAGTATGGCTACACCTTC. The complete variable domain, with remaining parts taken from reference TRBV30 and TRBJ1-2, reads SQTIHQWPATLVQPVGSPLSLECTVEGTSNPNLYWYRQAAGRGLQLLFYSVGIGQISSEVPQNLSASRPQDRQFILSSKKLLLSDSGFYLCAWSGTEYGYTFGSGTRLTVV.

Concerning this clone: The same CDR3 also results from other DNA sequences found in this sample. This chain's CDR3 is CASSLSGNTEAFF. The CDR3 DNA is TGTGCCAGCAGCTTATCAGGGAACACTGAAGCTTTCTTT. This chain uses TRBV11-2 with TRBJ1-1; D is uncertain. V was cut by 2 bases and J by 1 base, with 5 bases left in between. This CDR3 has 13 amino acids. Per germline, CDR1 SGHAT and CDR2 FQNNGV.

This chain uses TRBV4-2 with TRBJ1-1; tentative D call: TRBD1 (5 bases). This CDR3 is built from 15 residues. The germline V and J ends were trimmed by 0 bases and 4 bases, with 12 bases remaining between them. Germline values: CDR1 LGHNA, CDR2 YNFKEQ. In nucleotides, the CDR3 is TGTGCCAGCAGCCAAGACGGTGGGGGGGGCACTGAAGCTTTCTTT. Translating gives CASSQDGGGGTEAFF.

This clone was counted a few times. This chain joins TRBV4-2 and TRBJ1-4, with D unclear. Per the germline V gene, CDR1 is LGHNA and CDR2 is YNFKEQ. The CDR3 has 14 residues. Trimming cost V 0 bases and J 10 bases, with 12 bases left between them. The CDR3 protein is CASSQDRGSAKLFF. As DNA, the CDR3 is TGTGCCAGCAGCCAAGATCGGGGATCGGCAAAACTGTTTTTT.